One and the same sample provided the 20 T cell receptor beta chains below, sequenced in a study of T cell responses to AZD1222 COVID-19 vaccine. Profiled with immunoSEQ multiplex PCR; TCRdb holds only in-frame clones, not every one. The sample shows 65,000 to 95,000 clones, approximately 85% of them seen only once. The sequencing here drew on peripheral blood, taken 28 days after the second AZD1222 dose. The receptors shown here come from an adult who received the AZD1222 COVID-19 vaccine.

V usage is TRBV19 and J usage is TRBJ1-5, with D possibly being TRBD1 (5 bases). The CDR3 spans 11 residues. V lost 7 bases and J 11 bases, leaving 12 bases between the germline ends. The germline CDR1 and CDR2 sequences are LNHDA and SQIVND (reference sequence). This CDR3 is CASTGFQAQHF. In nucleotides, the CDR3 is TGTGCCAGTACAGGGTTCCAAGCCCAGCATTTT.

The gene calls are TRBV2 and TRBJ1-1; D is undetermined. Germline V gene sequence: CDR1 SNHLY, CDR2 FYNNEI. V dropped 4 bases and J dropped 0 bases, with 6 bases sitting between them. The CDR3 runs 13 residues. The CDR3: CASSVSLNTEAFF. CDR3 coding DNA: TGTGCCAGCAGTGTGTCACTGAACACTGAAGCTTTCTTT.

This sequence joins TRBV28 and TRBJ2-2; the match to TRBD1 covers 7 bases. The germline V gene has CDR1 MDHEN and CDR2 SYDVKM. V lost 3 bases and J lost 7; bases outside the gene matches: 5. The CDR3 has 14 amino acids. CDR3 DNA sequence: TGTGCCAGCAGTTTGAGACAGGGAATCGGGGAGCTGTTTTTT. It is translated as CASSLRQGIGELFF.

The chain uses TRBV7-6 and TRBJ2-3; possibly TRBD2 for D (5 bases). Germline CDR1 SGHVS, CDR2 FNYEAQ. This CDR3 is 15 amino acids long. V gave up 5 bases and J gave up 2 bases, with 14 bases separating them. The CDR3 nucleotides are TGTGCCAGCAGCCCAGCGAGCGGAACCACAGATACGCAGTATTTT. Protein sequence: CASSPASGTTDTQYF.

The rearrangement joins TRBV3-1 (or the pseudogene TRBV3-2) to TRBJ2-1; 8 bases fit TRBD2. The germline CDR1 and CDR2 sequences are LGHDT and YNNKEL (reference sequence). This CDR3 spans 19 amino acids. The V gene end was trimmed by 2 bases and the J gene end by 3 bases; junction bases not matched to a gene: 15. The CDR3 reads CASSQPLGGGGSFYNEQFF. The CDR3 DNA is TGTGCCAGCAGCCAACCCTTGGGGGGCGGGGGGAGCTTCTACAATGAGCAGTTCTTC.

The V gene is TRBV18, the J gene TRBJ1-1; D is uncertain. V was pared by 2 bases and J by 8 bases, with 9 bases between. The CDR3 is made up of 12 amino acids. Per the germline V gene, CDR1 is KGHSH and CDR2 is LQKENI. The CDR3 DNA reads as TGTGCCAGCTCACCAAATAAGGTCGAAGCTTTCTTT. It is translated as CASSPNKVEAFF.

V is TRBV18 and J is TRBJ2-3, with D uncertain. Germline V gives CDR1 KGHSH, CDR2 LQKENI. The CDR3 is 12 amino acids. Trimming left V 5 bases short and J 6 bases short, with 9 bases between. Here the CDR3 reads CASSADLDTQYF. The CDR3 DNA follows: TGTGCCAGCTCAGCAGATCTGGATACGCAGTATTTT.

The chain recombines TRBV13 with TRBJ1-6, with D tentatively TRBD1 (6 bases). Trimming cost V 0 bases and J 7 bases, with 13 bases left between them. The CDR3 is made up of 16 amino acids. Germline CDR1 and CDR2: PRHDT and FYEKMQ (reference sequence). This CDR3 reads CASSLGQGFENSPLHF. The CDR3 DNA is TGTGCCAGCAGCTTAGGGCAGGGGTTTGAAAATTCACCCCTCCACTTT.

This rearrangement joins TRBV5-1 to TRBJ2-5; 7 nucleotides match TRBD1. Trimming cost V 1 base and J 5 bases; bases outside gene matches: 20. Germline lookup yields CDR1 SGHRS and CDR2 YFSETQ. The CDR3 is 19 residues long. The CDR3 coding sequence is TGCGCCAGCAGCTTGTTGAGCGATCGTCCAGGGGGAGAAGTGGAGACCCAGTACTTC. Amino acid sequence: CASSLLSDRPGGEVETQYF. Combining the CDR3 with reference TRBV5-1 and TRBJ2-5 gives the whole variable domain KAGVTQTPRYLIKTRGQQVTLSCSPISGHRSVSWYQQTPGQGLQFLFEYFSETQRNKGNFPGRFSGRQFSNSRSEMNVSTLELGDSALYLCASSLLSDRPGGEVETQYFGPGTRLLVL.

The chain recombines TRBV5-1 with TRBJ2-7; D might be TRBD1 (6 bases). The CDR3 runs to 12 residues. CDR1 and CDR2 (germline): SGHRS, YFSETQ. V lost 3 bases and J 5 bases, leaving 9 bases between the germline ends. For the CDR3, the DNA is TGCGCCAGCAGCTGGGGGCGCAACGAGCAGTACTTC. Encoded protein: CASSWGRNEQYF.

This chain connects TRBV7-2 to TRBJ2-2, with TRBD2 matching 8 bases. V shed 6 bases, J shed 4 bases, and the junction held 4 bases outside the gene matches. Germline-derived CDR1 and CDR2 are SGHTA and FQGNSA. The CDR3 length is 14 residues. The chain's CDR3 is CASRLGGATGELFF. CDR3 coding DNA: TGTGCCAGCAGACTCGGGGGGGCCACCGGGGAGCTGTTTTTT. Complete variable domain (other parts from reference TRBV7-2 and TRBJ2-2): GAGVSQSPSNKVTEKGKDVELRCDPISGHTALYWYRQSLGQGLEFLIYFQGNSAPDKSGLPSDRFSAERTGGSVSTLTIQRTQQEDSAVYLCASRLGGATGELFFGEGSRLTVL.

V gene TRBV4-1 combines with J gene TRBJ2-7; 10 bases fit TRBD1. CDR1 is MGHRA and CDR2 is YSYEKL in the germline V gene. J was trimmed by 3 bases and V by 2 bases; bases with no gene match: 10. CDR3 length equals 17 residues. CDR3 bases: TGCGCCAGCAGCCAACACTTCGGGGACAGGGGATTCTACGAGCAGTACTTC. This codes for CASSQHFGDRGFYEQYF.

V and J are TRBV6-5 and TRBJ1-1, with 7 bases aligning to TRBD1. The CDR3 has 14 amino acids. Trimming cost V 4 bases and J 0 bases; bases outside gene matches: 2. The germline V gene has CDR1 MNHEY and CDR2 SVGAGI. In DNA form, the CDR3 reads TGTGCCAGCAGTTTCGGACAGGTGAACACTGAAGCTTTCTTT. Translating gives CASSFGQVNTEAFF.

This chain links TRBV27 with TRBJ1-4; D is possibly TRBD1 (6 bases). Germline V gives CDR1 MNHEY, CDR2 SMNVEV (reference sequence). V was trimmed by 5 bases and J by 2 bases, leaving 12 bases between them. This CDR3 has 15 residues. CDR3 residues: CASSRLGGTNEKLFF. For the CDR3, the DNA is TGTGCCAGCAGTCGACTAGGGGGGACTAATGAAAAACTGTTTTTT.

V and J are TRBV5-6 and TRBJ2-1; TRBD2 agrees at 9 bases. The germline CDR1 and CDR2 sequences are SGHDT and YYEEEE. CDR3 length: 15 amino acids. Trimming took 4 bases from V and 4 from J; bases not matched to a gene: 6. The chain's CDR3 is CASSISGGLYNEQFF. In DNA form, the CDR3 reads TGTGCCAGCAGCATTAGCGGGGGACTATACAATGAGCAGTTCTTC.

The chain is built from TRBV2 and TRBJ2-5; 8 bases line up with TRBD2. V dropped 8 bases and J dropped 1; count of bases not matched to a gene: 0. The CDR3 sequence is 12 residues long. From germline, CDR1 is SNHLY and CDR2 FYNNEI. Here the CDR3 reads CASRGGQETQYF. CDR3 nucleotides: TGTGCCAGCCGGGGGGGCCAAGAGACCCAGTACTTC. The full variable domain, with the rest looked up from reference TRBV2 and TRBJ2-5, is EPEVTQTPSHQVTQMGQEVILRCVPISNHLYFYWYRQILGQKVEFLVSFYNNEISEKSEIFDDQFSVERPDGSNFTLKIRSTKLEDSAMYFCASRGGQETQYFGPGTRLLVL.

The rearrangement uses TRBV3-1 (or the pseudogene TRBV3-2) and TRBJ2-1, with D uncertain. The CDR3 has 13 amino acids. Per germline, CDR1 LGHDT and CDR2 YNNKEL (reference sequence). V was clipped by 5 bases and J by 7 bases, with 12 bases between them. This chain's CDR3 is CASSMTVGNEQFF. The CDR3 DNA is TGTGCCAGCAGCATGACGGTGGGGAATGAGCAGTTCTTC.

The CDR3 region is CASSVNPRGEETQYF. The CDR3 DNA is TGTGCCAGCAGCGTTAACCCCCGGGGGGAGGAGACCCAGTACTTC. The chain recombines TRBV5-6 with TRBJ2-5; 7 nucleotides line up with TRBD2. The germline CDR1 and CDR2 sequences are SGHDT and YYEEEE. The V segment lost 4 bases and the J segment 5 bases; nucleotides outside the gene matches: 11. The CDR3 consists of 15 residues.

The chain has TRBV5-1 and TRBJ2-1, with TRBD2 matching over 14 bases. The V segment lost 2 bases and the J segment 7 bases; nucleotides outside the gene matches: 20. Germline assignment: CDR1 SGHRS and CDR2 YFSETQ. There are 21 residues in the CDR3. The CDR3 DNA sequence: TGCGCCAGCAGCTTTCAGCCACCGAGACTAGCGGGGGGGCTTTTAGGAAATGAGCAGTTCTTC. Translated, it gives CASSFQPPRLAGGLLGNEQFF.

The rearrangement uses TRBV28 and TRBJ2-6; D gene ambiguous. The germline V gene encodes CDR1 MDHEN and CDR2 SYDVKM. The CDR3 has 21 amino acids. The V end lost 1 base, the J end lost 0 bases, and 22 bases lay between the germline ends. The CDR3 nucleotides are TGTGCCAGCAGTTTATCTTGGGGTGTATGGGCCCTTGGCTCTGGGGCCAACGTCCTGACTTTC. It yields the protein CASSLSWGVWALGSGANVLTF. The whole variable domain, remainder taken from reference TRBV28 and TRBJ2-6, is DVKVTQSSRYLVKRTGEKVFLECVQDMDHENMFWYRQDPGLGLRLIYFSYDVKMKEKGDIPEGYSVSREKKERFSLILESASTNQTSMYLCASSLSWGVWALGSGANVLTFGAGSRLTVL.